The TCR beta chain described here comes from a study of CD8 T cells in ankylosing spondylitis. Points from the study as a whole: Ankylosing spondylitis blood seemed to carry a telltale TCR beta motif made of several highly homologous variants. Enrichment of disease-linked clones was reportedly significant in matched ankylosing spondylitis synovial fluid. Before this, some motif variants had been reported in reactive arthritis synovial fluid and blood.

Turning to this clonotype: Its antigen is as yet unknown.

This CDR3 is 14 amino acids long. The ends were cut back, 5 bases at V and 6 bases at J, with 14 bases in the middle. Library preparation for TCR beta used quantitative 5'-RACE with molecular barcodes. TCRdb reanalysed the 5' RACE reads using MiXCR and keeps one entry per CDR3 protein. The sample consists of about 330,000 distinct CDR3 sequences, 8% of them appearing once. Sequencing used blood, either unsorted or a sorted T cell fraction (not recorded which). This chain links TRBV12-3 or TRBV12-4 with TRBJ2-1, with D hard to call. The clonotype comes from a male donor with ankylosing spondylitis. The CDR3 region is CASSKSTPGNEQFF. CDR3 nucleotide sequence: TGTGCCAGCAGTAAATCGACTCCGGGCAATGAGCAGTTCTTC.